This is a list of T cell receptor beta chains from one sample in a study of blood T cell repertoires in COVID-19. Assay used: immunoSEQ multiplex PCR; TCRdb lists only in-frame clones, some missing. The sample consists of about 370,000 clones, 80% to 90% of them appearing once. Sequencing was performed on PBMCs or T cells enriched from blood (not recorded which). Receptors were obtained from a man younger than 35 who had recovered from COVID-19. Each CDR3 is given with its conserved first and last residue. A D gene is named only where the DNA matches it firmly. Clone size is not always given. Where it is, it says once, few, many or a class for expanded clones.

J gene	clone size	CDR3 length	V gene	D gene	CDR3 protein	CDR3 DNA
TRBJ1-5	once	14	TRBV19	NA	CASSVSGPKRPQHF	TGTGCCAGTAGTGTATCAGGCCCTAAAAGGCCCCAGCATTTT
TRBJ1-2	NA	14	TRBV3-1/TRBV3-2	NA	CASSAPYINYGYTF	TGTGCCAGCAGCGCCCCCTATATTAACTATGGCTACACCTTC
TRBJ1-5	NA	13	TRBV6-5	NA	CASSKQHNQPQHF	TGTGCCAGCAGTAAACAGCATAATCAGCCCCAGCATTTT
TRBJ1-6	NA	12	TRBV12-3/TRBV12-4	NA	CASRSGDSPLHF	TGTGCCAGCAGGTCGGGGGATTCACCCCTCCACTTT
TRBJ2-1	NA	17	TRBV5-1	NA	CASSLAGWVSSYNEQFF	TGCGCCAGCAGCTTGGCGGGGTGGGTCAGCTCCTACAATGAGCAGTTCTTC
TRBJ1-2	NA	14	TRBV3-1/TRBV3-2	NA	CASSQSVANYGYTF	TGTGCCAGCAGCCAGAGCGTGGCTAACTATGGCTACACCTTC
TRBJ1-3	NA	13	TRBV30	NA	CAGRGTSGNTIYF	TGTGCCGGAAGGGGCACCTCTGGAAACACCATATATTTT
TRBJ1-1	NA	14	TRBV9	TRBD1	CASSTGGRGTEAFF	TGTGCCAGCAGCACAGGGGGGAGAGGCACTGAAGCTTTCTTT
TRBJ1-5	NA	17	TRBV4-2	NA	CASSQDAQRSSNQPQHF	TGTGCCAGCAGCCAAGATGCCCAAAGGAGCAGCAATCAGCCCCAGCATTTT
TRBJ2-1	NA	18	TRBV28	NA	CASSFYTSGRYSYNEQFF	TGTGCCAGCAGTTTCTACACTAGTGGGAGATACTCCTACAATGAGCAGTTCTTC
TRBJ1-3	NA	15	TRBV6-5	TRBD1	CASSSGTATGNTIYF	TGTGCCAGCAGTTCCGGGACAGCTACTGGAAACACCATATATTTT
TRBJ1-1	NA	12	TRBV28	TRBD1	CASSLGQGQAFF	TGTGCCAGCAGTTTAGGACAGGGGCAAGCTTTCTTT
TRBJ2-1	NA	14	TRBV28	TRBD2	CASSYGGRGNEQFF	TGTGCCAGCAGTTATGGCGGGAGAGGAAATGAGCAGTTCTTC
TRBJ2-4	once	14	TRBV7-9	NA	CASSFTGEWNIQYF	TGTGCCAGCAGCTTCACAGGCGAATGGAACATTCAGTACTTC
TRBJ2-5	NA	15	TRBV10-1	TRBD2	CAGPLGAGGGETQYF	TGCGCCGGACCCCTGGGAGCGGGAGGAGGAGAGACCCAGTACTTC
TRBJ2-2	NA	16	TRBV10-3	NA	CAISESGGIFTGELFF	TGTGCCATCAGTGAGTCAGGAGGGATTTTCACCGGGGAGCTGTTTTTT
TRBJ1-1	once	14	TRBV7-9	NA	CASSSYRENTEAFF	TGTGCCAGCAGCTCGTACAGGGAAAACACTGAAGCTTTCTTT
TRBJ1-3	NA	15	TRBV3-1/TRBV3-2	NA	CASSQMEGSGNTIYF	TGTGCCAGCAGCCAAATGGAGGGCTCTGGAAACACCATATATTTT
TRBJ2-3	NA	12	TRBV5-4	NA	CASSLAKTEQYF	TGTGCCAGCAGCTTGGCCAAGACAGAGCAGTATTTT
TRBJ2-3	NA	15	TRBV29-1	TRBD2	CSVAIPTSATDTQYF	TGCAGCGTTGCGATCCCGACTAGCGCCACAGATACGCAGTATTTT
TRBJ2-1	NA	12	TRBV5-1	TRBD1	CASSSTGLSEFF	TGCGCCAGCAGCTCGACAGGGCTTTCAGAGTTCTTC
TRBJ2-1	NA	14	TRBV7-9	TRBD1	CASSWVNRGFKQFF	TGTGCCAGCAGCTGGGTTAACAGGGGCTTTAAGCAGTTCTTC
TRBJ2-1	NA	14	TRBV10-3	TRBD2	CATKPSGREHEQFF	TGTGCCACAAAACCTAGCGGGAGAGAGCATGAGCAGTTCTTC
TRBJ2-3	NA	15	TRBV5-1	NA	CASRSGGTGTDTQYF	TGCGCCAGCAGATCCGGGGGAACGGGCACAGATACGCAGTATTTT
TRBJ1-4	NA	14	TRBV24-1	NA	CATSEAGPNEKLFF	TGTGCCACCAGTGAGGCAGGGCCTAATGAAAAACTGTTTTTT
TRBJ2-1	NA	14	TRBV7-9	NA	CASSFSSDYDEQFF	TGTGCCAGCAGCTTTTCTTCGGACTACGATGAGCAGTTCTTC
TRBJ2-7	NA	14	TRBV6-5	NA	CASRQGFPSYEQYF	TGTGCCAGCAGGCAGGGGTTCCCCTCCTACGAGCAGTACTTC
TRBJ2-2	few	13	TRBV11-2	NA	CASRSGGTGELFF	TGTGCCAGCCGCTCCGGGGGCACCGGGGAGCTGTTTTTT
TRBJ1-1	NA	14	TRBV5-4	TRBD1	CASSNDRGGTEAFF	TGTGCCAGCAGCAATGACAGGGGGGGGACTGAAGCTTTCTTT
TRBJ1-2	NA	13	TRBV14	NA	CASSQYRDAGYTF	TGTGCCAGCAGCCAATACAGGGATGCCGGCTACACCTTC
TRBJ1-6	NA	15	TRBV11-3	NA	CASHKRGGYNSPLHF	TGTGCCAGCCACAAGAGGGGGGGCTATAATTCACCCCTCCACTTT
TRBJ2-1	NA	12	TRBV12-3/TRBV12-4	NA	CAQALSYNEQFF	TGTGCCCAAGCCCTCTCCTACAATGAGCAGTTCTTC
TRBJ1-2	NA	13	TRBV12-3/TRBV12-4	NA	CASSLEQDYGYTF	TGTGCCAGCAGTTTAGAACAGGACTATGGCTACACCTTC
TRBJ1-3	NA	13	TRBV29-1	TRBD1	CSAGTGGENTIYF	TGCAGCGCCGGGACAGGGGGAGAAAACACCATATATTTT
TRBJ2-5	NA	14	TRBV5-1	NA	CASSSRGGQETQYF	TGCGCCAGCAGCTCCCGAGGCGGCCAAGAGACCCAGTACTTC
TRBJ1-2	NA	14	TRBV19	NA	CASSIAPEPYGYTF	TGTGCCAGTAGTATAGCCCCGGAGCCTTATGGCTACACCTTC
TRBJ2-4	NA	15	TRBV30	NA	CAWGSGENKGNIQYF	TGTGCCTGGGGGTCGGGAGAAAATAAAGGGAACATTCAGTACTTC
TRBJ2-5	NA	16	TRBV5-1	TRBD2	CASSRRLSGGSETQYF	TGCGCCAGCAGCCGCAGGTTGAGCGGGGGTAGTGAGACCCAGTACTTC
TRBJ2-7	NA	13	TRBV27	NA	CASKRISSYEQYF	TGTGCCAGCAAGAGGATAAGCTCCTACGAGCAGTACTTC
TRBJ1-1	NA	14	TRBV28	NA	CASSFPTGSTEAFF	TGTGCCAGCAGTTTCCCCACAGGGTCTACTGAAGCTTTCTTT
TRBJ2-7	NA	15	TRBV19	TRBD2	CASGVAGGPGYEQYF	TGTGCCAGTGGCGTAGCGGGAGGGCCGGGATACGAGCAGTACTTC